Listed below are T cell receptor beta chains from one sample, sequenced in a study of T cells in Graves' hyperthyroidism and ophthalmopathy. From the multiplex PCR reads, TCRdb called clonotypes with MiXCR, one entry per CDR3 protein. This table has roughly 200,000 distinct CDR3 sequences, about 17% appearing once. Sequencing used blood. These TCRs come from a man aged 40-49 years with Graves' hyperthyroidism. Both conserved end residues are part of each CDR3. The D gene is left open where the match is weak. Expanded clones are given a class, and other clones once, few, many or no size at all.

NA,few,TRBJ2-6,TRBV7-9,TGTGCCAGCAGCTTAGAGTATTCGGGATCCAGCTCTGGGGCCAACGTCCTGACTTTC,CASSLEYSGSSSGANVLTF
NA,NA,TRBJ1-1,TRBV12-3/TRBV12-4,TGTGCCAGCAGTTTACCCGGACAGAGGAACACTGAAGCTTTCTTT,CASSLPGQRNTEAFF
NA,NA,TRBJ1-1,TRBV7-2,TGTGCCAGCAGCGTGCCGCGAGTACAAGCTTTCTTT,CASSVPRVQAFF
TRBD2,many,TRBJ2-5,TRBV7-6,TGTGCCAGCAGCGTGGGACTAGCGGGGGACCAAGAGACCCAGTACTTC,CASSVGLAGDQETQYF
NA,many,TRBJ2-7,TRBV18,TGTGCCAGCTCACCCAGTGTCGGCCCCTACTACGAGCAGTACTTC,CASSPSVGPYYEQYF
NA,NA,TRBJ1-4,TRBV19,TGTGCCAGTAGAGCCGAGGGTCGGAGGGCTAATGAAAAACTGTTTTTT,CASRAEGRRANEKLFF
NA,many,TRBJ2-5,TRBV24-1,TGTGCCACCAGTGCATCATGGTTGGACTATCAAGAGACCCAGTACTTC,CATSASWLDYQETQYF
NA,NA,TRBJ2-7,TRBV2,TGTGCCAGCAGTGTGGATGCCTACGAGCAGTACTTC,CASSVDAYEQYF
TRBD2,NA,TRBJ2-5,TRBV20-1,TGCAGTGCTAGAGGGATAGCGGGAGGGCCGGGAGAGACCCAGTACTTC,CSARGIAGGPGETQYF
TRBD2,NA,TRBJ2-7,TRBV11-1,TGTGCCAGCAGCTTAGCCCCGGCTAGCGGGGGCTACGAGCAGTACTTC,CASSLAPASGGYEQYF
TRBD2,many,TRBJ2-5,TRBV2,TGTGCCAGCAGTTTATGGACTAGCGGGGGGCTGGAGGAGACCCAGTACTTC,CASSLWTSGGLEETQYF
TRBD1,few,TRBJ2-7,TRBV4-3,TGCGCCAGCAGCCAAGGGACAGGGACCCACTACGAGCAGTACTTC,CASSQGTGTHYEQYF
NA,many,TRBJ1-4,TRBV3-1,TGTGCCAGCAGCCCTCAAGTGCATCGAGTCGAAAAACTGTTTTTT,CASSPQVHRVEKLFF
TRBD1,many,TRBJ1-4,TRBV5-5,TGTGCCAGCAGCGCCTCCCCGACAGGGAGAGGAAAACTGTTTTTT,CASSASPTGRGKLFF
TRBD2,few,TRBJ2-7,TRBV9,TGTGCCAGCAGCGAGGGCGGGGGGAGCGAGCAGTACTTC,CASSEGGGSEQYF
NA,few,TRBJ2-3,TRBV27,TGTGCCAGCAAAAGGCCGGGTGGTTCAGATACGCAGTATTTT,CASKRPGGSDTQYF
NA,few,TRBJ2-2,TRBV29-1,TGCAGCGTTGAAGGTGGAGACACCACCACCGGGGAGCTGTTTTTT,CSVEGGDTTTGELFF
NA,NA,TRBJ2-7,TRBV3-1,TGTGCCAGCAGCCCTGGGGCGGACGAGCAGTACTTC,CASSPGADEQYF
NA,NA,TRBJ1-1,TRBV19,TGTGCCAGTAGTCTATATCAACCTAGGGACACTGAAGCTTTCTTT,CASSLYQPRDTEAFF
NA,few,TRBJ1-1,TRBV6-1,TGTGCCAGCAGTTCCGGACCCTCCCGGGACACTGAAGCTTTCTTT,CASSSGPSRDTEAFF
NA,few,TRBJ1-2,TRBV30,TGTGCCTGGAAAGGGGGGTTCGGCTACACCTTC,CAWKGGFGYTF
NA,few,TRBJ1-2,TRBV20-1,TGCAGTGCTAGAGTTCGAGGGGGTAACTATGGCTACACCTTC,CSARVRGGNYGYTF
TRBD2,NA,TRBJ2-2,TRBV6-1,TGTGCCAGCAGTCGGTCGGGGGGGGTGAGCACCGGGGAGCTGTTTTTT,CASSRSGGVSTGELFF
TRBD2,many,TRBJ2-3,TRBV7-9,TGTGCCAGCAGCCAAGCGGGGAGACCCACAGATACGCAGTATTTT,CASSQAGRPTDTQYF
NA,NA,TRBJ2-5,TRBV6-1,TGTGCCAGCAAATTCAGGGGAGCAGAGACCCAGTACTTC,CASKFRGAETQYF
TRBD2,NA,TRBJ2-5,TRBV15,TGTGCCACCAGCAGACGGGGGGTGCTGACCCAGTACTTC,CATSRRGVLTQYF